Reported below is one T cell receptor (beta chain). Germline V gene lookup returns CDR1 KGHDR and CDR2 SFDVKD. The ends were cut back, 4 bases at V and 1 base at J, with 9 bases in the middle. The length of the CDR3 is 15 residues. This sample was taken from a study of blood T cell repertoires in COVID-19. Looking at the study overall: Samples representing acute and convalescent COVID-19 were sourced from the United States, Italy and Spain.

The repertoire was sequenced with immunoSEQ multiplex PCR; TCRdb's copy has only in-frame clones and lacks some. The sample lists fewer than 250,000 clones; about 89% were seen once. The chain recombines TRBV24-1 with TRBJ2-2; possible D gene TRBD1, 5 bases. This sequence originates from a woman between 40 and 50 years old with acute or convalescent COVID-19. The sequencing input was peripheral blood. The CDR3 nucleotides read TGTGCCACCAGTGAGGAAGGGGTGAACACCGGGGAGCTGTTTTTT. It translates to CATSEEGVNTGELFF.